This T cell receptor (beta chain) originates from a study of T cells after posttransplantation cyclophosphamide. Whole-study results and caveats: After PTCy, TRB diversity resembled that of CNI/methotrexate controls. Tissue-infiltrating T cells from skin or gut overlapped little with blood T cells.

The CDR3 sequence is 13 residues long. Germline CDR1 reads LNHDA; CDR2 reads SQIVND (reference sequence). Clones were read by immunoSEQ multiplex PCR, and TCRdb kept only the in-frame ones, dropping some. The sample holds fewer than 25,000 clones, roughly 88% seen once. This clone has a single count. Antigen: not known. A read error may account for a junction end that differs from germline. This receptor was identified in a woman between 55 and 75 years old with a blood cancer, CMV-positive, and with a related stem cell donor. Sequenced input: PBMCs. The rearrangement uses TRBV19 and TRBJ1-1; the D is unclear. For the CDR3, the DNA is TGTGCCAGTAGTCTAGACGGAGACACTGAAGCTTTCTTT. This gives the protein CASSLDGDTEAFF. Variable domain in full (rest from reference TRBV19 and TRBJ1-1): DGGITQSPKYLFRKEGQNVTLSCEQNLNHDAMYWYRQDPGQGLRLIYYSQIVNDFQKGDIAEGYSVSREKKESFPLTVTSAQKNPTAFYLCASSLDGDTEAFFGQGTRLTVV.